The 25 T cell receptor beta chains in this list originate from one sample, sequenced in a study of cytomegalovirus exposure and HLA in healthy donors (dated by TCRdb to about 2017). Library preparation used the immunoSEQ multiplex PCR assay. A mixture of 60 forward primers for TCR Vbeta segments and 13 reverse primers for TCR Jbeta segments was used in the multiplex PCR. This immuneACCESS table, as held by TCRdb, lists in-frame sequences with V and J called but not all clones. Of the missing ones, under half trace to an unresolved V gene in checked studies; the others have no known cause. The sample table contains more than 90,000 clones; only one count was recorded for roughly four fifths of them. The ten largest account for 7% to 10% of the sample. Sample: PBMCs. Receptors originate from a human donor in good health.

The chain links TRBV5-8 to TRBJ2-6; 9 bases fit TRBD1. Germline V lookup: CDR1 SGHTS, CDR2 YDEGEE. The CDR3 contains 19 residues. Trimming took 0 bases from V and 0 from J; bases not matched to a gene: 7. The CDR3 coding sequence is TGTGCCAGCAGCTTGGGTTGGGGACAGGGAAGCTCTGGGGCCAACGTCCTGACTTTC. This sequence encodes CASSLGWGQGSSGANVLTF.

The CDR3 nucleotides read TGTGCCAGCAGCTTGTCCGGGGGGGGGAACTACGAGCAGTACTTC. It translates to CASSLSGGGNYEQYF. The gene calls are TRBV7-2 and TRBJ2-7; TRBD2 matches at 8 bases. The trim removed 3 bases at V and 3 bases at J, leaving 7 bases unmatched. The CDR3 has 15 residues. CDR1 and CDR2 from the germline V gene are SGHTA and FQGNSA.

This rearrangement joins TRBV4-2 to TRBJ2-3; D might be TRBD1 (5 bases). This CDR3 spans 15 amino acids. V was shortened by 1 base and J by 1 base, with 9 bases between the two germline ends. Germline CDR1 and CDR2: LGHNA and YNFKEQ. The CDR3 is CASSQGGEGTDTQYF. In DNA form, the CDR3 reads TGTGCCAGCAGCCAAGGGGGCGAGGGCACAGATACGCAGTATTTT.

In its sample, this clone was seen once. The chain combines TRBV4-1 with TRBJ1-2; 8 bases fit TRBD1. V lost 2 bases to trimming and J lost 4 bases; unmatched junction nucleotides: 3. Germline-derived CDR1 and CDR2 are MGHRA and YSYEKL. The CDR3 is made up of 14 amino acids. CDR3 in DNA: TGCGCCAGCAGCCAAACAGGGGGAGTCTATGGCTACACCTTC. This encodes CASSQTGGVYGYTF.

The gene calls are TRBV19 and TRBJ1-2; 9 bases line up with TRBD1. V shed 5 bases and J 4 bases; nucleotides not matched to a gene: 5. Germline V gene sequence: CDR1 LNHDA, CDR2 SQIVND (reference sequence). The CDR3 runs to 14 residues. CDR3 sequence (DNA): TGTGCCAGTAGTGCCGGACAGGGGACCTATGGCTACACCTTC. The encoded protein is CASSAGQGTYGYTF.

In its sample, this clone was seen a few times. This chain connects TRBV7-9 to TRBJ1-6; D may be TRBD1 (5 bases). In germline, CDR1 is SEHNR, CDR2 FQNEAQ (reference sequence). This CDR3 contains 13 residues. The V end was cut by 7 bases, the J end by 7 bases, with 11 bases between. The CDR3 DNA reads as TGTGCCAGCACCCTTAAGGGGAATTCACCCCTCCACTTT. Residues: CASTLKGNSPLHF.

Only one count was recorded for this clone. V is TRBV12-5 and J is TRBJ2-3; 8 bases align to TRBD1. The V segment lost 9 bases and the J segment 3 bases; nucleotides outside the gene matches: 5. The germline V gene has CDR1 LGHNT and CDR2 FRNRAP. This CDR3 is built from 13 residues. The CDR3: CASLRTGTDTQYF. The CDR3 nucleotides are TGTGCTAGCTTGAGGACAGGGACAGATACGCAGTATTTT. The full variable domain, completed using reference TRBV12-5 and TRBJ2-3, is DARVTQTPRHKVTEMGQEVTMRCQPILGHNTVFWYRQTMMQGLELLAYFRNRAPLDDSGMPKDRFSAEMPDATLATLKIQPSEPRDSAVYFCASLRTGTDTQYFGPGTRLTVL.

The CDR3 loop reads CASSLAGGLYNEQFF. CDR3 nucleotides: TGTGCCAGCAGTCTAGCGGGGGGCTTGTATAATGAGCAGTTCTTC. The chain combines TRBV6-5 with TRBJ2-1; TRBD2 matches 11 bases. Germline trimming cut 5 bases from V and 7 bases from J; bases unmatched to any gene: 7. This CDR3 contains 15 residues. Germline V gene data show CDR1 as MNHEY and CDR2 as SVGAGI.

This clone was seen only once. The CDR3 sequence: CSVEDRGISYEQYF. The CDR3 nucleotides are TGCAGCGTTGAAGATAGGGGGATTTCCTACGAGCAGTACTTC. The genes are TRBV29-1 and TRBJ2-5, with D maybe TRBD1 (6 bases). The J call could be wrong; TRBJ2-7 is a better fit for the DNA end. The V gene's germline CDR1 is SQVTM and CDR2 ANQGSEA. The CDR3 runs to 14 residues.

The CDR3 DNA sequence: TGTGCCAGCAGCTTTATCTCCTACGAGCAGTACTTC. Protein product: CASSFISYEQYF. The chain has TRBV7-7 and TRBJ2-7; D gene ambiguous. Per germline, CDR1 SSHAT and CDR2 FNYEAQ (reference sequence). Trimming removed 3 bases at V and 0 bases at J, with 3 bases between. The length of the CDR3 is 12 residues. The whole variable domain, filled in from reference TRBV7-7 and TRBJ2-7, reads GAGVSQSPRYKVTKRGQDVTLRCDPISSHATLYWYQQALGQGPEFLTYFNYEAQPDKSGLPSDRFSAERPEGSISTLTIQRTEQRDSAMYRCASSFISYEQYFGPGTRLTVT.

This clone was detected a few times. This rearrangement joins TRBV5-8 to TRBJ1-1; maybe TRBD1 (5 bases). Trimming stripped 5 bases from V and 11 bases from J, with 16 bases between. The CDR3 totals 12 residues. Germline V CDR1 and CDR2: SGHTS, YDEGEE. This chain's CDR3 is CASSPSVRGAFF. CDR3 in DNA: TGTGCCAGCAGTCCTTCCGTCCGGGGGGCTTTCTTT.

V usage is TRBV11-2 and J usage is TRBJ1-5, with 10 bases identical to TRBD1. The J segment lost 6 bases and the V segment lost 4 bases, leaving 3 bases of the junction unmatched. The CDR3 totals 14 residues. Germline V CDR1 and CDR2: SGHAT, FQNNGV. This CDR3 is CASSWDRGTQPQHF. The CDR3 nucleotides are TGTGCCAGCAGCTGGGACAGGGGCACTCAGCCCCAGCATTTT.

This rearrangement joins TRBV30 to TRBJ1-3, with 8 positions matching TRBD1. This CDR3 spans 12 amino acids. V was pared by 5 bases and J by 3 bases, with 0 bases of the junction left unmatched. The germline CDR1 and CDR2 sequences are GTSNPN and SVGIG (reference sequence). The CDR3 loop is CAWGTGGNTIYF. CDR3 coding DNA: TGTGCCTGGGGGACAGGTGGAAACACCATATATTTT.

This clone turned up a few times. V and J are TRBV5-6 and TRBJ1-1, with D unclear. The CDR3 length is 14 residues. The V gene's germline CDR1 is SGHDT and CDR2 YYEEEE. Trimming took 0 bases from V and 1 from J, leaving 7 bases between them. The CDR3 DNA sequence: TGTGCCAGCAGCTTGGTTACAGAGAACACTGAAGCTTTCTTT. It encodes CASSLVTENTEAFF.

The chain is built from TRBV10-2 and TRBJ2-5; 9 positions match TRBD2. V was pared by 1 base and J by 2 bases, with 2 bases of the junction left unmatched. The CDR3 has 15 amino acids. The germline gives CDR1 WSHSY, CDR2 SAAADI. The CDR3 loop is CASSELAGAQETQYF. CDR3 sequence (DNA): TGCGCCAGCAGTGAGTTAGCGGGGGCGCAAGAGACCCAGTACTTC.

This chain connects TRBV19 to TRBJ2-3, with 8 nucleotides matching TRBD1. The CDR3 loop spans 14 amino acids. V was clipped by 6 bases and J by 4 bases; unmatched bases: 6. Germline V gene sequence: CDR1 LNHDA, CDR2 SQIVND (reference sequence). CDR3 sequence (DNA): TGTGCCAGTAGCCTACAGGGGGAGGCAGATACGCAGTATTTT. Its translation: CASSLQGEADTQYF.

V is TRBV7-8 and J is TRBJ2-2, with 9 bases lining up with TRBD1. Trimming removed 2 bases from V and 6 bases from J; junction bases left unmatched: 13. The germline gives CDR1 SGHVS, CDR2 FQNEAQ. This CDR3 has 18 amino acids. The DNA of the CDR3 is TGTGCCAGCAGCTTACAAAAAACCCGGGACAGGGCCCCCGGGGAGCTGTTTTTT. Protein product: CASSLQKTRDRAPGELFF.

The chain carries TRBV6-1 and TRBJ2-1, with 7 bases aligning to TRBD2. J lost 6 bases, V lost 4 bases, and 9 bases had no gene match. There are 15 residues in the CDR3. Germline V gene data show CDR1 as MNHNS and CDR2 as SASEGT. In nucleotides, the CDR3 is TGTGCCAGCAGTGTGGGACTACTCGGGGGCAATGAGCAGTTCTTC. Its protein is CASSVGLLGGNEQFF.

This chain connects TRBV6-4 to TRBJ2-7, with 13 bases fitting TRBD2. Germline V gene data show CDR1 as MRHNA and CDR2 as SNTAGT. After removal of 4 bases from V and 3 bases from J, the junction contained 6 bases not matched to a gene. The CDR3 runs to 16 residues. The CDR3 spells CASSVEGLAGNYEQYF. The DNA for the CDR3 is TGTGCCAGCAGTGTCGAGGGACTAGCGGGGAACTACGAGCAGTACTTC.

V gene TRBV18 combines with J gene TRBJ2-1; 14 bases agree with TRBD2. The CDR3 loop spans 16 amino acids. V shed 5 bases and J 5 bases; nucleotides not matched to a gene: 5. From germline, CDR1 is KGHSH and CDR2 LQKENI. The CDR3 DNA reads as TGTGCCAGCTCAAGACTAGCGGGGGGGCCGGACAATGAGCAGTTCTTC. This encodes CASSRLAGGPDNEQFF.

The chain employs TRBV7-9 and TRBJ2-3; 7 bases map to TRBD2. Germline V CDR1 and CDR2: SEHNR, FQNEAQ (reference sequence). The CDR3 spans 19 residues. After removal of 6 bases from V and 0 bases from J, the junction contained 18 bases not matched to a gene. This CDR3 reads CASRLRSGGHSSSTDTQYF. As DNA, the CDR3 is TGTGCCAGCAGGTTACGGTCGGGAGGACATAGCTCAAGCACAGATACGCAGTATTTT.

This chain connects TRBV10-2 to TRBJ1-5; no clear D. Germline loops: CDR1 WSHSY, CDR2 SAAADI. This CDR3 comprises 14 residues. V lost 9 bases to trimming and J lost 1 base, with 13 bases between them. In DNA form, the CDR3 reads TGCGCCAGTGCACGATTCCAGAGCAATCAGCCCCAGCATTTT. Translation gives CASARFQSNQPQHF.

This chain connects TRBV15 to TRBJ2-7; the match to TRBD1 covers 7 bases. With V trimmed by 1 base and J by 0 bases, 6 bases remained unmatched. The CDR3 has 16 residues. The germline CDR1 and CDR2 sequences are LNHNV and YYDKDF (reference sequence). The CDR3 coding sequence is TGTGCCACCAGCAGAGTTGTGGGACAGAGCTCCTACGAGCAGTACTTC. Its translation: CATSRVVGQSSYEQYF.

Details on this clone: A read error may account for a junction end that differs from germline. The rearrangement joins TRBV5-6 to TRBJ1-2; D gene uncertain. Germline loops: CDR1 SGHDT, CDR2 YYEEEE. The CDR3 runs 11 residues. CDR3 sequence (DNA): TGTGCCAGCAGCTTGGATTTGCTTACAGCCTTC. This gives the protein CASSLDLLTAF.

The CDR3 sequence: CASSQPRGLNSLNEKLFF. In DNA form, the CDR3 reads TGCGCCAGCAGCCAACCTCGCGGACTCAATTCCCTAAATGAAAAACTGTTTTTT. V usage is TRBV4-1 and J usage is TRBJ1-4; the D is unclear. The germline gives CDR1 MGHRA, CDR2 YSYEKL. Between the trimmed V and J ends, which lost 2 bases and 5 bases, there was a span of 21 bases. The CDR3 sequence is 18 residues long.